Sequencing of this T cell receptor beta chain was carried out in a study of cytomegalovirus exposure and HLA in healthy donors. Broader study findings: What TCR beta sequences reportedly achieved was accurate prediction of HLA-A and HLA-B alleles in most subjects. Cytomegalovirus status, reportedly, was diagnosed with high specificity and sensitivity by the classifier. Cytomegalovirus-associated TCR beta chains were listed, numbering under 200. A previous analysis found most TCR beta V segments productive roughly 90% or roughly 30% of the time.

As concerns this clone: No antigen is known for it. The sample carries other DNA sequences with the same CDR3.

Both 60 Vbeta primers and 13 Jbeta primers went into the PCR. Produced via immunoSEQ multiplex PCR; TCRdb's table is partial and in-frame only. The table records more than 150,000 clones, approximately 78% of them present only once. This CDR3 is 11 amino acids long. Trimming left V 8 bases short and J 3 bases short, with 5 bases between. Per the germline V gene, CDR1 is MDHEN and CDR2 is SYDVKM. The receptor comes from a woman aged 18-29 years in good health and CMV-seronegative. The chain uses TRBV28 and TRBJ1-5; D unclear. The specimen was PBMCs. CDR3 DNA: TGTGCCAGCGGAGACAATCAGCCCCAGCATTTT. Encoded protein: CASGDNQPQHF.